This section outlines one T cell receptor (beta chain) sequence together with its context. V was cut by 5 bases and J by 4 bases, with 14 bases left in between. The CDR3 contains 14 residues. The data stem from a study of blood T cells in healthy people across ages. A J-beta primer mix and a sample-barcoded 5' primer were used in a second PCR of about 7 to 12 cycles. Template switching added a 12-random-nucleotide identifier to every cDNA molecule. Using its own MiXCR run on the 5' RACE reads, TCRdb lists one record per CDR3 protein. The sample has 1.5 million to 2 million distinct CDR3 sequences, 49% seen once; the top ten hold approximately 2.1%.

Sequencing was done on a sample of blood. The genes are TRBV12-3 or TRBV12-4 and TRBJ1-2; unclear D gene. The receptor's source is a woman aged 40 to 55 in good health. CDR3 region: CASSPHQAVYGYTF. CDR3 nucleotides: TGTGCCAGCAGTCCTCATCAGGCCGTCTATGGCTACACCTTC.